Reported below is one T cell receptor (beta chain). CDR3 length: 11 amino acids. Trimming shortened V by 5 bases and J by 8 bases, and 7 bases separated the two germline ends. CDR1 is SNHLY and CDR2 is FYNNEI in the germline V gene. This sample is part of a study of shared clonotypes between healthy human individuals. Some clones are missing from TCRdb's copy, which holds only in-frame ones; the method was immunoSEQ multiplex PCR. The table records about 600,000 clones, less than 98% of them present only once. The chain uses TRBV2 and TRBJ2-1; no clear D. Sequencing input: naive CD4+ T cells sorted from blood. Subset in this sample: CD45RA+ positively selected. The receptor was isolated from a woman aged 25 to 39 in good health. CDR3 sequence reads: CASSYSYEQFF. CDR3 bases: TGTGCCAGCAGTTACAGTTATGAGCAGTTCTTC.